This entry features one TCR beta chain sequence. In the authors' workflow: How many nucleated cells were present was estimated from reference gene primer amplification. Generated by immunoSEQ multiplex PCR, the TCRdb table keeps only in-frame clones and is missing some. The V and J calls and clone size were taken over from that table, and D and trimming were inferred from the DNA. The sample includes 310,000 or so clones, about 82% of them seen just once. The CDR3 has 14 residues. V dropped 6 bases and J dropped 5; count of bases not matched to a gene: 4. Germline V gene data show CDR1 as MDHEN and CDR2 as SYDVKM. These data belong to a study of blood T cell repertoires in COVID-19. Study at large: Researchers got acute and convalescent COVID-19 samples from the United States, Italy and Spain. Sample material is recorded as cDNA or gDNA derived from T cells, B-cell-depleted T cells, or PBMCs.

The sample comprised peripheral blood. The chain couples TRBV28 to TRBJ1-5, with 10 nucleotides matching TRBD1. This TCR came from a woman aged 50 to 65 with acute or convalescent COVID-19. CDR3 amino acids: CASSPGQGYQPQHF. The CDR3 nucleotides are TGTGCCAGCAGCCCGGGACAGGGGTATCAGCCCCAGCATTTT.